The clone carrying this TCR beta chain has just a few counts. Its antigen is not known. The data derive from a study of shared clonotypes between healthy human individuals. General study points: Tissues were not sampled, only blood, and their repertoires likely differ.

The CDR3 covers 17 residues. CDR1 and CDR2 from the germline V gene are MDHEN and SYDVKM. Trimming stripped 3 bases from V and 1 base from J, with 16 bases between. Running of the assay took place at deep level. Template for every sorted-subset replicate PCR totaled around 200 ng DNA, roughly 30,000 T cell genomes. Measured with immunoSEQ multiplex PCR; TCRdb has only the in-frame clones, and not every one. The sample includes hundreds of thousands of clones, about 74% of them seen just once. The sample consisted of memory CD4+ T cells sorted from blood. Sample subset: CD45RA-negative fraction. This chain joins TRBV28 and TRBJ1-5; possibly TRBD1 for D (5 bases). The receptor was derived from a young woman in good health. The CDR3 is CASSFSPLGASNQPQHF. The CDR3 DNA follows: TGTGCCAGCAGTTTCTCTCCGCTCGGGGCGAGCAATCAGCCCCAGCATTTT. Supplemented by reference TRBV28 and TRBJ1-5, the full variable domain reads DVKVTQSSRYLVKRTGEKVFLECVQDMDHENMFWYRQDPGLGLRLIYFSYDVKMKEKGDIPEGYSVSREKKERFSLILESASTNQTSMYLCASSFSPLGASNQPQHFGDGTRLSIL.